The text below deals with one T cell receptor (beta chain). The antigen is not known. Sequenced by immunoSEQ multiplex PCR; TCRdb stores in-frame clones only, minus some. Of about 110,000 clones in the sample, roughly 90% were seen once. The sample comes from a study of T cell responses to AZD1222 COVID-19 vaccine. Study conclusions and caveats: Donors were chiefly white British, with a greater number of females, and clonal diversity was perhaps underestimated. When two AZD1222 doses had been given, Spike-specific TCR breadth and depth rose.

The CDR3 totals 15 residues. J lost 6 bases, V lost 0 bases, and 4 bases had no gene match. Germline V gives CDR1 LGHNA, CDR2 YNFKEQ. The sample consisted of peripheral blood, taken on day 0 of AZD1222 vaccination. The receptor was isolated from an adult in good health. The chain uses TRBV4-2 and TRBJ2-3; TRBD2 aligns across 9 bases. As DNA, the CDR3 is TGTGCCAGCAGCCAAGACCGGGCGGGAGGGGATACGCAGTATTTT. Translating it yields CASSQDRAGGDTQYF.